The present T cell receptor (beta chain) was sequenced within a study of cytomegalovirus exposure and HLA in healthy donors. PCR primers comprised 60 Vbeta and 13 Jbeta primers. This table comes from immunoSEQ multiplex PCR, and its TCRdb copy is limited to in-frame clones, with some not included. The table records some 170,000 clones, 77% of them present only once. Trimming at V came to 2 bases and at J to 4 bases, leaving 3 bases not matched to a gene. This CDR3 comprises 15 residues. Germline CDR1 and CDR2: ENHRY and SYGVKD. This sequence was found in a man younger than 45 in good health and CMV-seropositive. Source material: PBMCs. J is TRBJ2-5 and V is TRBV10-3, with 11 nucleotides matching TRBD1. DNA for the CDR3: TGTGCCATCAGTGAGGGACAGGGGGCACGAGAGACCCAGTACTTC. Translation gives CAISEGQGARETQYF.